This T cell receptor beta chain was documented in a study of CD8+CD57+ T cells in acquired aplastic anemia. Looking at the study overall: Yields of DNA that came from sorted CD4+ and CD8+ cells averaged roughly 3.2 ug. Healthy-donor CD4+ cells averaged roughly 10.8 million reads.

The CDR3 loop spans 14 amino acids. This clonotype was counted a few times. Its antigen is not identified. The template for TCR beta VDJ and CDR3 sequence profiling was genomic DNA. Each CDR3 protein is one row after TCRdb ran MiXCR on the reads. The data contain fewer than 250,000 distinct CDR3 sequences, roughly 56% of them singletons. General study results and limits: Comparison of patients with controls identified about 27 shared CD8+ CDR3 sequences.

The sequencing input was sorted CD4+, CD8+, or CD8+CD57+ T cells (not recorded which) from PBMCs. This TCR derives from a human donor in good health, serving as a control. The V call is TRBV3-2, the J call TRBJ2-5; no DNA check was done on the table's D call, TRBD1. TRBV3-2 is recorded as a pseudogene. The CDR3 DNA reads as TGTGCCAGCAGCCGTAAGGACACCCGAGAGACCCAGTACTTC. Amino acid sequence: CASSRKDTRETQYF.